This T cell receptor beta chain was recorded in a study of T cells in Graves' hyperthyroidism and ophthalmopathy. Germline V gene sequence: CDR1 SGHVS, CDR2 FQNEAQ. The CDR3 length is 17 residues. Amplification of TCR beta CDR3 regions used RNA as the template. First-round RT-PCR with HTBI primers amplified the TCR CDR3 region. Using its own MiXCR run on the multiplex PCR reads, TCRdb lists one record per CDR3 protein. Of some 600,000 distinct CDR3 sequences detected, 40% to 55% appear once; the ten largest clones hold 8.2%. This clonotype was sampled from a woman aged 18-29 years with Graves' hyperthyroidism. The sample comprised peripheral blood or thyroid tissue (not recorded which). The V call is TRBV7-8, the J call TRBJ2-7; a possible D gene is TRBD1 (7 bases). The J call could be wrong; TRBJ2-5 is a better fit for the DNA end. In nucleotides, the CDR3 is TGTGCCAGCAGCCACGTGAACAGGGGCCGGAGGGGGCGGACCCAGTACTTC. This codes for CASSHVNRGRRGRTQYF.